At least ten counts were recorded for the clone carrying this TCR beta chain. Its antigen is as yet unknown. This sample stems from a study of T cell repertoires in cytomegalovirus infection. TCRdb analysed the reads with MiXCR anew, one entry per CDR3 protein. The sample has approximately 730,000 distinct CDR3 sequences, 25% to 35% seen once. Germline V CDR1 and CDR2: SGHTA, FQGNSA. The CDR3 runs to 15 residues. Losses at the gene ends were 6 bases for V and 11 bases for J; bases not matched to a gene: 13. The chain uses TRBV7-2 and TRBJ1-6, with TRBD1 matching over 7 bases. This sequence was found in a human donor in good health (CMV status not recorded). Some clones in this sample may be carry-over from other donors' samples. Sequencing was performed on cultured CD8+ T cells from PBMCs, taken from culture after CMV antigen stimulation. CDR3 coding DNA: TGTGCCAGCAGTCCCACTTGGCAGGGGGGTACACCCCTCCACTTT. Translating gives CASSPTWQGGTPLHF. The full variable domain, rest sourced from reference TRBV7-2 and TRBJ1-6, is GAGVSQSPSNKVTEKGKDVELRCDPISGHTALYWYRQSLGQGLEFLIYFQGNSAPDKSGLPSDRFSAERTGGSVSTLTIQRTQQEDSAVYLCASSPTWQGGTPLHFGNGTRLTVT.